The 12 T cell receptor beta chains below were found in one sample sequenced in a study of regulatory T cells in long-lasting Graves disease (dated by TCRdb to about 2021). Library construction relied on multiplex PCR. The reads were generated on an Illumina HiSeq 4000. TCR beta libraries were built with iRepertoire HTBI primers and Arm-PCR amplification of CDR3 regions. TCRdb ran its own pipeline on the public reads, namely fastp trimming at Q25 and MiXCR clone calling, and kept in-frame beta chains. CDR3 protein sequences are deduplicated, and each keeps its most common genes and DNA. The sample profile shows roughly 500,000 distinct CDR3 sequences; around 13% of them were found once. The ten top clones hold around a sixth of the sample. This specimen's time point label, interpreted: newly diagnosed GD, antithyroid drugs for less than 3 months. RNA was extracted from PBMCs in TRIzol for both TCR sequencing and RNA sequencing.

Another study also made use of these data, one on T cells in Graves' hyperthyroidism and ophthalmopathy.

Material: peripheral blood mononuclear cells (PBMCs), obtained at new diagnosis, from a patient treated with antithyroid drugs. The source of these receptors is a woman aged 45-59 years with Graves disease. Donor details come from another sample of the same person, matched by shared clones.

This clonotype has at least ten counts. The chain has TRBV18 and TRBJ2-7, with a tentative D call TRBD2 (6 bases). Germline V lookup: CDR1 KGHSH, CDR2 LQKENI. The CDR3 has 15 amino acids. With 3 bases removed from V and 0 bases from J, the gap between germline ends came to 12 bases. The chain's CDR3 is CASSPPGLNSYEQYF. The CDR3 DNA sequence: TGTGCCAGCTCACCCCCGGGACTTAACTCCTACGAGCAGTACTTC.

This clonotype was picked up a small number of times. A much larger clone sits a single nucleotide away, making a read error possible. The chain joins TRBV28 to TRBJ2-7, with D maybe TRBD1 (5 bases). Germline values: CDR1 MDHEN, CDR2 SYDVKM. The CDR3 has 15 amino acids. Trimming pared 7 bases from V and 3 bases from J, leaving 19 bases between. CDR3 bases: TGTGCCAGCACCCGACCAGGGCCGAGCTTCTACGAGCAGTACTTC. Its protein product is CASTRPGPSFYEQYF.

This clonotype was detected ten times or more. The CDR3 spells CASSWHSGVYEQYF. The CDR3 nucleotides are TGTGCCAGCAGTTGGCACTCTGGGGTATACGAGCAGTACTTC. This rearrangement joins TRBV28 to TRBJ2-7, with no clear D. The CDR3 loop spans 14 amino acids. Per the germline V gene, CDR1 is MDHEN and CDR2 is SYDVKM. V lost 4 bases and J lost 4, with 14 bases in between.

The sample holds a few counts of this clonotype. The chain recombines TRBV19 with TRBJ1-1; TRBD1 matches at 7 bases. CDR1 is LNHDA, CDR2 SQIVND, per germline (reference sequence). J lost 1 base, V lost 4 bases, and 3 bases had no gene match. The CDR3 has 14 amino acids. CDR3 sequence reads: CASSKQGQNTEAFF. The CDR3 DNA follows: TGTGCCAGTAGTAAACAGGGGCAGAACACTGAAGCTTTCTTT.

This clonotype was seen ten or more times. V gene TRBV7-3 combines with J gene TRBJ2-1, with D possibly matching TRBD2 (6 bases). There are 14 residues in the CDR3. Germline CDR1 is SGHTA and CDR2 is FQGTGA. V shed 6 bases and J shed 7 bases, with 16 bases lying between them. The CDR3 region is CASRSGVATNEQFF. The CDR3 DNA is TGTGCCAGCAGATCGGGGGTGGCTACAAATGAGCAGTTCTTC.

As to this clonotype: One base away lies a much larger clone, so this may be a sequencing read error. The J gene is TRBJ2-1, the V gene TRBV6-2 or TRBV6-3; tentative D call: TRBD1 (5 bases). The J call may be mistaken, given a closer DNA end match to TRBJ2-5. The germline CDR1 and CDR2 sequences are MNHEY and SVGEGT. This CDR3 spans 18 amino acids. CDR3 sequence (DNA): TGTGTCAGCAGTGAATGGGTTTGGGGCGGTCCCGGCCAAGAGACCCAGTACTTC. Amino acid sequence: CVSSEWVWGGPGQETQYF.

This clonotype came up many times. The chain employs TRBV29-1 and TRBJ2-3; 10 bases line up with TRBD2. V shed 7 bases and J 1 base; nucleotides not matched to a gene: 5. The germline gives CDR1 SQVTM, CDR2 ANQGSEA. The CDR3 spans 14 residues. The CDR3 reads CSAQAGGGTDTQYF. The CDR3 DNA sequence: TGCAGCGCCCAAGCGGGAGGGGGCACAGATACGCAGTATTTT.

This clonotype was observed at least ten times. V usage is TRBV20-1 and J usage is TRBJ2-7, with D possibly matching TRBD2 (6 bases). V shed 2 bases and J shed 4 bases, with 12 bases lying between them. The germline CDR1 and CDR2 sequences are DFQATT and SNEGSKA (reference sequence). The CDR3 spans 13 residues. The CDR3 DNA reads as TGCAGTGCTAGAACTAGCAGATCATACGAGCAGTACTTC. The encoded protein is CSARTSRSYEQYF.

The V call is TRBV18, the J call TRBJ1-4, with D maybe TRBD1 (5 bases). Looked up from germline, CDR1 is KGHSH and CDR2 is LQKENI. The CDR3 consists of 15 residues. V lost 1 base, J lost 4 bases, and 10 bases lay in between. The CDR3 DNA is TGTGCCAGCTCACCACGGACGGGGGTTAATGAAAAACTGTTTTTT. This sequence encodes CASSPRTGVNEKLFF. Filled out from reference TRBV18 and TRBJ1-4, the complete variable domain reads NAGVMQNPRHLVRRRGQEARLRCSPMKGHSHVYWYRQLPEEGLKFMVYLQKENIIDESGMPKERFSAEFPKEGPSILRIQQVVRGDSAAYFCASSPRTGVNEKLFFGSGTQLSVL.

The V call is TRBV7-2, the J call TRBJ2-4; D is possibly TRBD1 (6 bases). CDR3 size: 17 residues. The germline gives CDR1 SGHTA, CDR2 FQGNSA. V lost 5 bases and J lost 0, with 17 bases in between. The CDR3 coding sequence is TGTGCCAGCAGCCGCACCGTGGACAGTAAAGCCAAAAACATTCAGTACTTC. This sequence encodes CASSRTVDSKAKNIQYF.

This clonotype came up a few times. The chain uses TRBV7-9 and TRBJ2-5, with 10 bases that match TRBD1. Per the germline V gene, CDR1 is SEHNR and CDR2 is FQNEAQ (reference sequence). The CDR3 consists of 14 residues. After removal of 5 bases from V and 5 bases from J, the junction contained 5 bases not matched to a gene. The CDR3 sequence: CASSHDRGLETQYF. The CDR3 DNA sequence: TGTGCCAGCAGCCATGACAGGGGGCTGGAGACCCAGTACTTC. Based on the CDR3 plus reference TRBV7-9 and TRBJ2-5, the full variable domain is DTGVSQNPRHKITKRGQNVTFRCDPISEHNRLYWYRQTLGQGPEFLTYFQNEAQLEKSRLLSDRFSAERPKGSFSTLEIQRTEQGDSAMYLCASSHDRGLETQYFGPGTRLLVL.

The chain has TRBV28 and TRBJ1-5; no clear D gene. Trimming removed 1 base at V and 3 bases at J, with 13 bases between. The CDR3 spans 16 residues. CDR1 MDHEN and CDR2 SYDVKM come from the germline V gene. The CDR3 nucleotides are TGTGCCAGCAGTTTATTTGGCGGCGAGCACAATCAGCCCCAGCATTTT. Protein: CASSLFGGEHNQPQHF.